The 13 T cell receptor beta chains below all came from one sample that was sequenced in a study of blood T cell repertoires in COVID-19. The table came from immunoSEQ multiplex PCR; TCRdb's copy has only in-frame clones and leaves some out. Of some 270,000 clones listed, 70% to 90% are singletons. The source material was peripheral blood. These receptors all come from a human donor with COVID-19, enrolled during active disease. The donor label of this sample is uncertain.

The chain combines TRBV6-5 with TRBJ1-1; 8 nucleotides line up with TRBD1. Trimming took 5 bases from V and 7 from J; bases not matched to a gene: 9. Germline values: CDR1 MNHEY, CDR2 SVGAGI. The length of the CDR3 is 14 residues. In DNA form, the CDR3 reads TGTGCCAGCAGTATCGACCCTACAGGGGGTGAAGCTTTCTTT. This encodes CASSIDPTGGEAFF.

The chain uses TRBV30 and TRBJ1-6; perhaps TRBD1 as D (5 bases). The CDR3 is 13 amino acids. CDR1 and CDR2 from the germline V gene are GTSNPN and SVGIG (reference sequence). The CDR3 DNA follows: TGTGCGGTAGGGGATGGGGATAATTCACCCCTCCACTTT. It specifies CAVGDGDNSPLHF.

The rearrangement joins TRBV7-2 to TRBJ1-5; weak D call: TRBD1 (5 bases). Germline-derived CDR1 and CDR2 are SGHTA and FQGNSA. Trimming took off 3 bases at V and 0 bases at J, with 9 bases between the two ends. This CDR3 spans 15 amino acids. CDR3 DNA: TGTGCCAGCAGCTTGGGGCAGCATAGCAATCAGCCCCAGCATTTT. Translating gives CASSLGQHSNQPQHF.

The CDR3 region is CASSPRTGEYGYTF. CDR3 sequence (DNA): TGTGCCAGCAGCCCCCGGACAGGGGAATATGGCTACACCTTC. This chain connects TRBV28 to TRBJ1-2; the match to TRBD1 covers 9 bases. Germline V gives CDR1 MDHEN, CDR2 SYDVKM. The V segment lost 6 bases and the J segment 5 bases; nucleotides outside the gene matches: 7. The CDR3 sequence is 14 residues long.

The genes are TRBV11-3 and TRBJ2-1; 11 bases match TRBD2. The V and J ends lost 5 bases and 3 bases, in that order; junction bases with no gene match: 3. The CDR3 totals 15 residues. Per the germline V gene, CDR1 is SGHNT and CDR2 is YENEEA. The CDR3 is CASSVGTSGYNEQFF. CDR3 bases: TGTGCCAGCAGCGTCGGGACTAGCGGCTACAATGAGCAGTTCTTC.

This sequence joins TRBV12-5 and TRBJ2-2; a weak D match, TRBD2 (6 bases). Germline lookup yields CDR1 LGHNT and CDR2 FRNRAP. The CDR3 has 14 residues. V was cut by 1 base and J by 5 bases, with 8 bases left in between. CDR3 bases: TGTGCTAGTGGTTTGGCGGGACTTACCGGGGAGCTGTTTTTT. Protein: CASGLAGLTGELFF.

J is TRBJ2-2 and V is TRBV25-1; 10 bases line up with TRBD1. V trimming: 6 bases; J trimming: 3 bases; junction bases outside the gene matches: 1. CDR3 length: 14 amino acids. CDR1 MGHDK and CDR2 SYGVNS come from the germline V gene. The CDR3 DNA reads TGTGCCAGCAGGGACAGGGGGGACACCGGGGAGCTGTTTTTT. Amino acids: CASRDRGDTGELFF.

V gene TRBV28 combines with J gene TRBJ1-6; D not certain. V lost 0 bases, J lost 10 bases, and 7 bases lay in between. The germline gives CDR1 MDHEN, CDR2 SYDVKM. This CDR3 comprises 13 residues. DNA for the CDR3: TGTGCCAGCAGTTTATGGACAAGATCACCCCTCCACTTT. It translates to CASSLWTRSPLHF. The full variable domain, its missing parts supplied by reference TRBV28 and TRBJ1-6, is DVKVTQSSRYLVKRTGEKVFLECVQDMDHENMFWYRQDPGLGLRLIYFSYDVKMKEKGDIPEGYSVSREKKERFSLILESASTNQTSMYLCASSLWTRSPLHFGNGTRLTVT.

V gene TRBV19 combines with J gene TRBJ1-1; D is unclear. The germline V gene encodes CDR1 LNHDA and CDR2 SQIVND (reference sequence). V shed 7 bases and J shed 2 bases, with 14 bases lying between them. The CDR3 contains 14 residues. The chain's CDR3 is CASTSDRSNTEAFF. CDR3 DNA: TGTGCCAGTACCTCAGATCGATCTAACACTGAAGCTTTCTTT.

The V gene is TRBV6-2 or TRBV6-3, the J gene TRBJ2-7, with 16 nucleotides matching TRBD2. Looked up from germline, CDR1 is MNHEY and CDR2 is SVGEGT. The V gene end was trimmed by 2 bases and the J gene end by 4 bases; junction bases not matched to a gene: 8. The CDR3 spans 18 residues. CDR3: CASSYGTSGRAISYEQYF. The CDR3 DNA reads TGTGCCAGCAGTTACGGGACTAGCGGGAGGGCGATCAGTTACGAGCAGTACTTC.

The V and J genes are TRBV12-3 or TRBV12-4 and TRBJ2-7, with D maybe TRBD1 (6 bases). The V end lost 5 bases, the J end lost 5 bases, and 10 bases lay between the germline ends. This CDR3 has 12 residues. For the CDR3, the DNA is TGTGCCAGCAGTCAACAGGGACACGAGCAGTACTTC. This codes for CASSQQGHEQYF.

This chain connects TRBV10-2 to TRBJ2-1; 7 bases match TRBD2. The CDR3 is 13 amino acids. Per the germline V gene, CDR1 is WSHSY and CDR2 is SAAADI. CDR3 amino acids: CAVRLAAYNEQFF. DNA of the CDR3: TGCGCAGTCCGCCTAGCGGCATACAATGAGCAGTTCTTC.

The rearrangement joins TRBV29-1 to TRBJ2-1, with a weak D call TRBD1 (5 bases). Trimming removed 3 bases from V and 2 bases from J, with 8 bases in between. The CDR3 is 13 amino acids. Germline V gives CDR1 SQVTM, CDR2 ANQGSEA. CDR3 sequence (DNA): TGCAGCGTTGACAGGGAACCCTACAATGAGCAGTTCTTC. It yields the protein CSVDREPYNEQFF.